These 24 T cell receptor beta chains came from one sample sequenced in a study of response to subunit inactivated influenza vaccine. TCRdb re-called the RT-PCR reads with MiXCR, one entry per CDR3 protein. The sample has around 300,000 distinct CDR3 sequences, roughly 20% seen once. Material: PBMCs from blood, obtained 21 months after vaccination. Source of these receptors: a man aged 45 to 70 who received an inactivated influenza vaccine.

The chain employs TRBV7-6 and TRBJ2-7, with 9 bases lining up with TRBD1. V lost 1 base and J lost 0; bases outside the gene matches: 1. Germline V gene sequence: CDR1 SGHVS, CDR2 FNYEAQ. This CDR3 spans 15 amino acids. CDR3 nucleotide sequence: TGTGCCAGCAGCTTAGGGACAGGGGCCTCCTACGAGCAGTACTTC. Residues: CASSLGTGASYEQYF.

The CDR3 bases are TGTGCCAGCAGCTTAAGGGCCTTTAACACCGGGGAGCTGTTTTTT. Translating it yields CASSLRAFNTGELFF. V and J are TRBV7-8 and TRBJ2-2; no definite D call. V was cut by 2 bases and J by 2 bases, with 9 bases left in between. CDR1 is SGHVS and CDR2 is FQNEAQ in the germline V gene. The CDR3 spans 15 residues.

This rearrangement joins TRBV7-2 to TRBJ2-7; D may match TRBD1 or TRBD2 (6 bases each). The germline CDR1 and CDR2 sequences are SGHTA and FQGNSA. Trimming removed 1 base from V and 4 bases from J, with 11 bases in between. This CDR3 contains 14 residues. The CDR3 is CASSLVVGGYEQYF. The CDR3, as DNA: TGTGCCAGCAGCTTAGTCGTAGGGGGGTACGAGCAGTACTTC.

This clonotype turned up a few times. J is TRBJ1-1 and V is TRBV10-1; the D is unclear. Germline lookup yields CDR1 WNHNN and CDR2 SYGVQD (reference sequence). V was trimmed by 2 bases and J by 6 bases, leaving 10 bases between them. The CDR3 has 13 residues. The CDR3 coding sequence is TGCGCCAGCAGTGAGGCCCCCGGGGCTGAAGCTTTCTTT. It yields the protein CASSEAPGAEAFF.

The rearrangement joins TRBV5-6 to TRBJ1-4; the D gene is possibly TRBD1 (6 bases). This CDR3 spans 17 amino acids. Germline V lookup: CDR1 SGHDT, CDR2 YYEEEE. Trimming shortened V by 0 bases and J by 0 bases, and 12 bases separated the two germline ends. The CDR3 region has the DNA TGTGCCAGCAGCTTGGGGGCCGGGACAACAACTAATGAAAAACTGTTTTTT. This gives the protein CASSLGAGTTTNEKLFF. Complete variable domain (other parts from reference TRBV5-6 and TRBJ1-4): DAGVTQSPTHLIKTRGQQVTLRCSPKSGHDTVSWYQQALGQGPQFIFQYYEEEERQRGNFPDRFSGHQFPNYSSELNVNALLLGDSALYLCASSLGAGTTTNEKLFFGSGTQLSVL.

This clonotype was seen a few times. The rearrangement links TRBV5-4 to TRBJ1-1; D not resolved. The V and J ends lost 0 bases and 4 bases respectively, with 10 bases between them. CDR1 is SGHNT and CDR2 is YYREEE in the germline V gene (reference sequence). The CDR3 consists of 14 residues. The CDR3 DNA sequence: TGTGCCAGCAGCTTGGGGCCAGATATCACTGAAGCTTTCTTT. This sequence encodes CASSLGPDITEAFF.

In this sample, this clonotype turned up a few times. The chain joins TRBV3-1 to TRBJ2-5; 8 nucleotides match TRBD1. The CDR3 is 15 amino acids. Germline-derived CDR1 and CDR2 are LGHDT and YNNKEL (reference sequence). V was clipped by 2 bases and J by 2 bases; unmatched bases: 4. CDR3: CASSQNTGGQETQYF. In DNA form, the CDR3 reads TGTGCCAGCAGCCAAAACACAGGGGGACAAGAGACCCAGTACTTC.

The chain links TRBV12-3 or TRBV12-4 to TRBJ2-7; D is unclear. V lost 4 bases and J 7 bases, leaving 11 bases between the germline ends. The CDR3 sequence is 12 residues long. CDR3 amino acids: CASSSRMGEQYF. CDR3 nucleotide sequence: TGTGCCAGCAGTTCACGGATGGGGGAGCAGTACTTC.

The rearrangement uses TRBV28 and TRBJ2-7; D is ambiguous. V gave up 8 bases and J gave up 8 bases, with 19 bases separating them. There are 13 residues in the CDR3. The germline CDR1 and CDR2 sequences are MDHEN and SYDVKM. In DNA, the CDR3 is TGTGCCAGCGCTCGCCCCACTCATCTAAAGCAGTACTTC. The encoded protein is CASARPTHLKQYF.

A few counts support this clonotype. J is TRBJ1-2 and V is TRBV5-6; no clear D gene. CDR1 is SGHDT and CDR2 is YYEEEE in the germline V gene. V lost 4 bases to trimming and J lost 9 bases, with 16 bases between them. This CDR3 comprises 13 residues. The CDR3 spells CASSLPAVGSYTF. Here the CDR3 DNA reads TGTGCCAGCAGCCTCCCCGCGGTGGGCAGCTACACCTTC. Drawing the rest from reference TRBV5-6 and TRBJ1-2, the complete variable domain is DAGVTQSPTHLIKTRGQQVTLRCSPKSGHDTVSWYQQALGQGPQFIFQYYEEEERQRGNFPDRFSGHQFPNYSSELNVNALLLGDSALYLCASSLPAVGSYTFGSGTRLTVV.

The chain links TRBV11-2 to TRBJ1-3; TRBD1 matches at 8 bases. The CDR3 sequence is 15 residues long. V dropped 1 base and J dropped 7; count of bases not matched to a gene: 6. The V gene's germline CDR1 is SGHAT and CDR2 FQNNGV. CDR3 sequence reads: CASSLGWTGRNTIYF. CDR3 nucleotides: TGTGCCAGCAGCTTAGGCTGGACAGGGCGCAACACCATATATTTT.

The chain joins TRBV19 to TRBJ2-1; D ambiguous. The length of the CDR3 is 14 residues. Germline V CDR1 and CDR2: LNHDA, SQIVND (reference sequence). The V and J ends lost 5 bases and 9 bases respectively, with 17 bases between them. CDR3 protein: CASSFLARGTEQFF. The DNA of the CDR3 is TGTGCCAGTAGTTTCCTCGCTCGTGGTACTGAGCAGTTCTTC.

The chain links TRBV5-1 to TRBJ1-1; D is possibly TRBD1 (5 bases). This CDR3 is built from 17 residues. Germline CDR1 and CDR2: SGHRS and YFSETQ. V lost 3 bases and J 0 bases, leaving 18 bases between the germline ends. The DNA of the CDR3 is TGCGCCAGCAGCTCCACCCCTCAGGGCCTTATGAACACTGAAGCTTTCTTT. Amino acid sequence: CASSSTPQGLMNTEAFF. Drawing the rest from reference TRBV5-1 and TRBJ1-1, the complete variable domain is KAGVTQTPRYLIKTRGQQVTLSCSPISGHRSVSWYQQTPGQGLQFLFEYFSETQRNKGNFPGRFSGRQFSNSRSEMNVSTLELGDSALYLCASSSTPQGLMNTEAFFGQGTRLTVV.

The table lists this clonotype with many counts. The chain uses TRBV28 and TRBJ1-3; D is unclear. The CDR3 is made up of 15 amino acids. V was pared by 5 bases and J by 0 bases, with 11 bases between. Germline assignment: CDR1 MDHEN and CDR2 SYDVKM. The DNA of the CDR3 is TGTGCCAGCAGTACCCGGTTGGCCTCTGGAAACACCATATATTTT. It encodes CASSTRLASGNTIYF.

This clonotype was seen a few times. The rearrangement uses TRBV20-1 and TRBJ2-2; unclear D gene. Deletions cut 1 base from V and 2 bases from J, with 20 bases between. This CDR3 comprises 18 residues. Germline lookup yields CDR1 DFQATT and CDR2 SNEGSKA (reference sequence). The CDR3 region is CSARVMLTEKGNTGELFF. CDR3 DNA: TGCAGTGCTAGAGTAATGTTAACCGAAAAAGGAAACACCGGGGAGCTGTTTTTT.

The V and J genes are TRBV5-1 and TRBJ2-3, with a weak D call TRBD1 (5 bases). CDR1 is SGHRS and CDR2 is YFSETQ in the germline V gene. V dropped 2 bases and J dropped 2 bases, with 9 bases sitting between them. The CDR3 sequence is 14 residues long. This CDR3 is CASSFQGNTDTQYF. CDR3 nucleotide sequence: TGCGCCAGCAGCTTCCAGGGAAACACAGATACGCAGTATTTT.

The chain uses TRBV18 and TRBJ1-2; TRBD1 might be the D (6 bases). The V end lost 2 bases, the J end lost 1 base, and 11 bases lay between the germline ends. CDR3 length equals 15 residues. Germline-derived CDR1 and CDR2 are KGHSH and LQKENI. The CDR3 protein is CASSPSTGNNYGYTF. DNA for the CDR3: TGTGCCAGCTCACCAAGCACAGGGAATAACTATGGCTACACCTTC.

This clonotype was counted many times. The chain links TRBV4-1 to TRBJ1-3, with a weak D call TRBD1 (5 bases). This CDR3 has 17 amino acids. Trimming removed 4 bases at V and 4 bases at J, with 20 bases between. CDR1 and CDR2 from the germline V gene are MGHRA and YSYEKL. The CDR3 DNA follows: TGCGCCAGCAGCCGGTCCGGGACCCCTCTCTTCGGAAACACCATATATTTT. Protein sequence: CASSRSGTPLFGNTIYF.

The chain uses TRBV23-1 and TRBJ2-3; tentative D call: TRBD2 (5 bases). TRBV23-1 qualifies as an ORF whose function is uncertain. The CDR3 sequence is 13 residues long. V lost 11 bases, J lost 2 bases, and 14 bases lay in between. The CDR3, as DNA: TGCGCCCCTGTGGAGCGGAACACAGATACGCAGTATTTT. It encodes CAPVERNTDTQYF.

The gene calls are TRBV6-2 or TRBV6-3 and TRBJ2-2; 7 bases map to TRBD2. The germline V gene encodes CDR1 MNHEY and CDR2 SVGEGT. Unmatched junction bases numbered 10, after V lost 6 bases and J lost 0 bases. There are 17 residues in the CDR3. CDR3 region: CASSSYRSGANTGELFF. The CDR3 DNA reads as TGTGCCAGCAGCAGTTACCGGAGCGGGGCGAACACCGGGGAGCTGTTTTTT.

The V gene is TRBV29-1, the J gene TRBJ2-1, with D unclear. Looked up from germline, CDR1 is SQVTM and CDR2 is ANQGSEA. Trimming pared 4 bases from V and 7 bases from J, leaving 8 bases between. This CDR3 has 11 amino acids. CDR3 loop: CSVAIVNEQFF. Here the CDR3 DNA reads TGCAGCGTTGCAATAGTAAATGAGCAGTTCTTC.

The sample holds many counts of this clonotype. The chain carries TRBV20-1 and TRBJ1-5, with a possible D match to TRBD1 (6 bases). Trimming shortened V by 3 bases and J by 6 bases, and 15 bases separated the two germline ends. Germline values: CDR1 DFQATT, CDR2 SNEGSKA (reference sequence). The CDR3 runs to 14 residues. The CDR3 region has the DNA TGCAGTGCTAGGGGGAACAGGGCGGGTCAGCCCCAGCATTTT. Amino acids: CSARGNRAGQPQHF.

This clonotype was picked up a small number of times. The J gene is TRBJ1-5, the V gene TRBV6-1; TRBD1 matches 11 bases. This CDR3 has 15 amino acids. With V trimmed by 5 bases and J by 4 bases, 4 bases remained unmatched. Germline-derived CDR1 and CDR2 are MNHNS and SASEGT. This chain's CDR3 is CASSTGTGGNQPQHF. The CDR3 DNA reads TGTGCCAGCAGTACCGGGACAGGGGGTAATCAGCCCCAGCATTTT.

This clonotype came up a few times. The chain uses TRBV27 and TRBJ1-1; TRBD1 agrees at 7 bases. The J segment lost 9 bases and the V segment lost 5 bases, leaving 15 bases of the junction unmatched. The CDR3 runs 15 residues. Germline V gives CDR1 MNHEY, CDR2 SMNVEV (reference sequence). The CDR3 loop reads CASSQIQGTLDKAFF. The DNA for the CDR3 is TGTGCCAGCAGTCAAATACAGGGGACACTAGATAAAGCTTTCTTT.